The next 20 T cell receptor beta chains were all read from a single sample in a study of cytomegalovirus exposure and HLA in healthy donors. The PCR used 60 Vbeta and 13 Jbeta primers. The protocol was immunoSEQ multiplex PCR, while the TCRdb copy is restricted to in-frame clones and leaves out a portion. The sample has around 200,000 clones; around 85% are singletons. The sequencing input was PBMCs. These receptors were taken from a middle-aged man in good health and CMV-seronegative.

The rearrangement links TRBV6-1 to TRBJ1-3, with unresolved D. The CDR3 loop spans 12 amino acids. V lost 11 bases to trimming and J lost 0 bases, with 8 bases between them. Looked up from germline, CDR1 is MNHNS and CDR2 is SASEGT. CDR3 loop: CAPKRSGNTIYF. CDR3 DNA: TGTGCCCCTAAACGCTCTGGAAACACCATATATTTT.

The chain couples TRBV5-1 to TRBJ2-3; TRBD1 is a possible D gene (5 bases). V shed 0 bases and J shed 2 bases, with 13 bases lying between them. This CDR3 has 16 amino acids. Germline values: CDR1 SGHRS, CDR2 YFSETQ. Written as DNA, the CDR3 is TGCGCCAGCAGCTTGGAACCAGGGCTTAACACAGATACGCAGTATTTT. Residues: CASSLEPGLNTDTQYF.

The chain joins TRBV18 to TRBJ2-5, with 8 bases matching TRBD1. The germline V gene encodes CDR1 KGHSH and CDR2 LQKENI. The CDR3 extends over 15 amino acids. J was trimmed by 2 bases and V by 6 bases; bases with no gene match: 8. The CDR3 region is CASSNDRGRQETQYF. CDR3 nucleotide sequence: TGTGCCAGCTCTAACGACAGGGGAAGGCAAGAGACCCAGTACTTC.

The genes are TRBV6-1 and TRBJ2-7, with 8 bases aligning to TRBD1. Germline values: CDR1 MNHNS, CDR2 SASEGT. This CDR3 is built from 15 residues. After removal of 6 bases from V and 0 bases from J, the junction contained 7 bases not matched to a gene. CDR3 amino acids: CASRSQGVVSYEQYF. CDR3 DNA sequence: TGTGCCAGCAGGTCACAGGGGGTGGTCTCCTACGAGCAGTACTTC.

This chain joins TRBV30 and TRBJ1-2; D gene unclear. The CDR3 has 13 amino acids. Germline V lookup: CDR1 GTSNPN, CDR2 SVGIG (reference sequence). V dropped 2 bases and J dropped 4 bases, with 11 bases sitting between them. CDR3 sequence: CAWSILSGYGYTF. CDR3 nucleotides: TGTGCCTGGAGTATCTTGAGCGGCTATGGCTACACCTTC.

The J gene is TRBJ2-3, the V gene TRBV6-1; 7 nucleotides match TRBD2. The CDR3 length is 14 residues. Losses at the gene ends were 11 bases for V and 4 bases for J; bases not matched to a gene: 12. Germline CDR1 reads MNHNS; CDR2 reads SASEGT. The DNA for the CDR3 is TGTGCCGGCCGCGGGAGCCAAGAGTCAGATACGCAGTATTTT. Protein: CAGRGSQESDTQYF.

CDR3 sequence reads: CASSNRDREAKETQYF. The CDR3 DNA is TGCGCCAGCAGCAACCGGGACAGAGAGGCTAAAGAGACCCAGTACTTC. The V call is TRBV5-1, the J call TRBJ2-5, with 7 bases that match TRBD1. There are 16 residues in the CDR3. The V gene end was trimmed by 4 bases and the J gene end by 3 bases; junction bases not matched to a gene: 12. Germline CDR1 SGHRS, CDR2 YFSETQ.

J is TRBJ2-7 and V is TRBV27; 10 bases fit TRBD2. This CDR3 is 21 amino acids long. The germline CDR1 and CDR2 sequences are MNHEY and SMNVEV (reference sequence). V trimming: 2 bases; J trimming: 0 bases; junction bases outside the gene matches: 19. The CDR3 protein is CASSLTQLSKTSGPISYEQYF. CDR3 in DNA: TGTGCCAGCAGTTTAACCCAATTGTCCAAGACTAGCGGGCCGATCTCCTACGAGCAGTACTTC.

On this clone: A junction end diverges from the germline sequence, so it may reflect a read error. The chain has TRBV9 and TRBJ2-3, with 12 nucleotides matching TRBD2. The CDR3 has 16 residues. Germline V lookup: CDR1 SGDLS, CDR2 YYNGEE. As DNA, the CDR3 is TGTACCAGCAGCGTAGTCCTAGCGGGAGGGACAGATACGCAGTATTTT. It codes for CTSSVVLAGGTDTQYF.

The chain employs TRBV7-8 and TRBJ2-1; tentative D call: TRBD2 (5 bases). Per the germline V gene, CDR1 is SGHVS and CDR2 is FQNEAQ. The CDR3 covers 16 residues. V gave up 4 bases and J gave up 0 bases, with 13 bases separating them. The CDR3 DNA is TGTGCCAGCAGCTGGGGTGGCAGCGGCTCCTACAATGAGCAGTTCTTC. This encodes CASSWGGSGSYNEQFF.

This CDR3 is CASRNRALNTEAFF. The DNA for the CDR3 is TGTGCCAGCCGAAACAGGGCCCTGAACACTGAAGCTTTCTTT. The J gene is TRBJ1-1, the V gene TRBV27; D is perhaps TRBD1 (6 bases). This CDR3 has 14 residues. The V end was cut by 8 bases, the J end by 0 bases, with 13 bases between. Germline V gene sequence: CDR1 MNHEY, CDR2 SMNVEV (reference sequence).

This clone was seen ten or more times. This chain connects TRBV6-1 to TRBJ2-5, with 10 bases fitting TRBD2. The germline gives CDR1 MNHNS, CDR2 SASEGT. The CDR3 loop spans 15 amino acids. With V trimmed by 2 bases and J by 5 bases, 5 bases remained unmatched. The DNA of the CDR3 is TGTGCCAGCAGTGAAAAAGCGGGAGGGGCGGAGACCCAGTACTTC. Its protein product is CASSEKAGGAETQYF.

The chain couples TRBV7-9 to TRBJ2-3, with TRBD2 matching over 10 bases. This CDR3 contains 14 residues. The trim removed 7 bases at V and 2 bases at J, leaving 3 bases unmatched. CDR1 is SEHNR and CDR2 is FQNEAQ in the germline V gene (reference sequence). The CDR3 nucleotides are TGTGCCAGCACCCTAGCGGGAGTCACAGATACGCAGTATTTT. This encodes CASTLAGVTDTQYF.

The rearrangement joins TRBV30 to TRBJ1-1; TRBD1 matches at 7 bases. Losses at the gene ends were 3 bases for V and 0 bases for J; bases not matched to a gene: 7. This CDR3 spans 15 amino acids. Germline loops: CDR1 GTSNPN, CDR2 SVGIG (reference sequence). The CDR3 coding sequence is TGTGCCTGGAGCCCCTGGACAGGCTTGAACACTGAAGCTTTCTTT. Its protein is CAWSPWTGLNTEAFF. Drawing the rest from reference TRBV30 and TRBJ1-1, the complete variable domain is SQTIHQWPATLVQPVGSPLSLECTVEGTSNPNLYWYRQAAGRGLQLLFYSVGIGQISSEVPQNLSASRPQDRQFILSSKKLLLSDSGFYLCAWSPWTGLNTEAFFGQGTRLTVV.

V and J are TRBV27 and TRBJ1-2; 7 bases map to TRBD1. Per germline, CDR1 MNHEY and CDR2 SMNVEV (reference sequence). J was trimmed by 2 bases and V by 7 bases; bases with no gene match: 7. CDR3 length: 14 residues. The CDR3 region is CASTSEGQNYGYTF. In nucleotides, the CDR3 is TGTGCCAGCACCTCAGAGGGACAGAACTATGGCTACACCTTC.

This chain connects TRBV6-6 to TRBJ1-5, with D hard to call. Germline V gene lookup returns CDR1 MNHNY and CDR2 SVGAGI (reference sequence). V lost 2 bases to trimming and J lost 6 bases, with 8 bases between them. There are 13 residues in the CDR3. The CDR3 here is CASSYTVSQPQHF. CDR3 coding DNA: TGTGCCAGCAGTTACACGGTTTCTCAGCCCCAGCATTTT.

CDR3 coding DNA: TGTGCCAGCGCGGCGGCTAATGAAAAACTGTTTTTT. It is translated as CASAAANEKLFF. The chain is built from TRBV28 and TRBJ1-4; D unresolved. The CDR3 loop spans 12 amino acids. Trimming pared 8 bases from V and 3 bases from J, leaving 7 bases between. The germline V gene encodes CDR1 MDHEN and CDR2 SYDVKM.

The chain joins TRBV6-6 to TRBJ2-7, with D possibly TRBD1 on 6 matching bases. Germline CDR1 is MNHNY and CDR2 is SVGAGI (reference sequence). Trimming stripped 5 bases from V and 5 bases from J, with 16 bases between. CDR3 size: 14 residues. The CDR3 nucleotides read TGTGCCAGCAGTGCAACCGGGACACAGGACGAGCAGTACTTC. This gives the protein CASSATGTQDEQYF.

The CDR3 sequence: CASSKSRGPKEQPQHF. In nucleotides, the CDR3 is TGTGCCAGCAGTAAGTCTCGGGGTCCCAAGGAGCAGCCCCAGCATTTT. The V call is TRBV28, the J call TRBJ1-5; D unclear. Germline lookup yields CDR1 MDHEN and CDR2 SYDVKM. The CDR3 contains 16 residues. Trimming took 5 bases from V and 7 from J, leaving 21 bases between them. The whole variable domain, remainder taken from reference TRBV28 and TRBJ1-5, is DVKVTQSSRYLVKRTGEKVFLECVQDMDHENMFWYRQDPGLGLRLIYFSYDVKMKEKGDIPEGYSVSREKKERFSLILESASTNQTSMYLCASSKSRGPKEQPQHFGDGTRLSIL.

This chain joins TRBV7-2 and TRBJ2-2; the match to TRBD2 covers 8 bases. Losses at the gene ends were 3 bases for V and 5 bases for J; bases not matched to a gene: 8. CDR1 and CDR2 (germline): SGHTA, FQGNSA. The CDR3 is made up of 16 amino acids. The CDR3 loop reads CASSFYGRAGTGELFF. The CDR3 DNA reads as TGTGCCAGCAGCTTCTACGGGAGGGCTGGGACCGGGGAGCTGTTTTTT.